This is a list of T cell receptor delta chains from one sample in a study of gamma-delta T cells after stem cell transplantation. TCRdb re-identified clones in the RT-PCR reads via CATT. The table lists some 1,500 delta-chain clones, around 4.9% of them singletons. The sample comprised gamma-delta T cells. The receptor source for this set is a human donor. It is not recorded whose cells these are; they may come from a transplant donor. Both conserved end residues are trimmed from each CDR3. The D gene is left open where the match is weak.

>NA|TRDV1
ALGEGRPTLTVYTDKLI
>TRDD3|TRDV1
ALGEKRSVLGDTQIQYTDKLI
>NA|TRDV1
ALGETRPEAVGFYTDKLI
>TRDD3|TRDV1
ALGEGVRFLHVNAYWGKPTDKLI
>TRDD2|TRDV1
ALGVHRPSYGFGGVYTDKLI
>TRDD3|TRAV29/DV5
AATAGYWGIRGPPDKLI
>NA|TRDV2
ACDRLPRGSTDKLI
>TRDD3|TRDV2
ACDTGVYWGIRNSAWDTRQMF
>TRDD3|TRDV1
ALGELPTHLSTGDTLITRPLI
>NA|TRDV2
ACDGLPATIHDKLI